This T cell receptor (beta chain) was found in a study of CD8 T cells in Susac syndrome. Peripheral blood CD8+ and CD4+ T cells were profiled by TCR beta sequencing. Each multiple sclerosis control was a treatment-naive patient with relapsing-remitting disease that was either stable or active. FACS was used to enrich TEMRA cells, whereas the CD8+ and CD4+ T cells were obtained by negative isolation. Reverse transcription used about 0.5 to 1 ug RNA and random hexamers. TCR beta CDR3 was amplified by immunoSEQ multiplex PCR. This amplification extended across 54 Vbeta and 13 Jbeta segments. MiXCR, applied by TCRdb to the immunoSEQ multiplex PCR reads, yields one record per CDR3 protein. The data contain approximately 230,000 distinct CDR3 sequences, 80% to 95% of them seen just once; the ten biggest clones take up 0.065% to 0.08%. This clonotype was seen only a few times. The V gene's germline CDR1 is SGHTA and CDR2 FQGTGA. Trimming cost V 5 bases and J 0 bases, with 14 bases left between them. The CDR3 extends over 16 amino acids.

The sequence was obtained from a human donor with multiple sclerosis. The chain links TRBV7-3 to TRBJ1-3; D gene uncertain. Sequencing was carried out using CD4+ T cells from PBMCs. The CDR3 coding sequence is TGTGCCAGCAGCGAACCGACGGCGAGCTCTGGAAACACCATATATTTT. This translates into CASSEPTASSGNTIYF.